Reported below is one T cell receptor (beta chain). Its specificity is unknown. The sample belongs to a study of shared clonotypes between healthy human individuals. Overall study: The people who gave samples were a couple of women and a few men aged 18 to 49. Overall study results and limits: Naive subsets tended to show greater estimated richness than memory subsets. Depth of sequencing was expected to influence donor clonotype sharing.

The authors' processing: As immunoSEQ supplied junction-only sequences (without quality scores), filtering differed. The method was immunoSEQ multiplex PCR; TCRdb's version includes in-frame clones alone and lacks a portion of them. The DNA gave D and trimming, while V, J and clone size come from that table. The sample lists approximately 2.3 million clones, approximately 93% occurring once. V lost 5 bases and J 0 bases, leaving 11 bases between the germline ends. CDR1 is MDHEN and CDR2 is SYDVKM in the germline V gene. The CDR3 extends over 15 amino acids. V and J are TRBV28 and TRBJ1-3, with D uncertain. Sequenced: naive CD4+ T cells from PBMCs. As for subset: CD45RA+ positively selected. The receptor was derived from a man aged 18 to 29 in good health. Some clones in this sample may be carry-over from other donors' samples. The CDR3: CASSPIQISGNTIYF. The CDR3 nucleotides read TGTGCCAGCAGTCCAATACAGATCTCTGGAAACACCATATATTTT.